This TCR beta chain comes out of a study of T cell responses to AZD1222 COVID-19 vaccine. General study points: Recipients of AZD1222 seropositive at baseline numbered only five or six.

In regard to this clone: The antigen remains unidentified.

The assay was immunoSEQ multiplex PCR, and TCRdb's table has in-frame clones only and misses some. The table has about 90,000 clones, around 91% seen once. CDR3 length: 13 amino acids. Trimming took 11 bases from V and 5 from J; bases not matched to a gene: 7. Germline V lookup: CDR1 MDHEN, CDR2 SYDVKM. V gene TRBV28 combines with J gene TRBJ2-7; 12 bases match TRBD1. The sequence was obtained from an adult in good health. The source material was peripheral blood, sampled on day 0 of MenACWY control vaccination. CDR3 amino acids: CALSGTGGHEQYF. The DNA of the CDR3 is TGTGCCCTCTCCGGGACAGGGGGCCACGAGCAGTACTTC.